This TCR beta chain was profiled in a study of tumor-infiltrating lymphocytes in primary liver carcinoma (dated by TCRdb to 2017 to 2019). Describing the broader study: Of the five patients (three men and two women, aged 30 to 69 years), four had hepatocellular carcinoma and one had combined HCC and intrahepatic cholangiocarcinoma. The five patients had tumors of stage T1-T3 N0M0, with maximum diameters ranging from 4.2 to 10 cm. The study combined TCRbeta repertoire sequencing, expression microarrays and whole-exome sequencing across five regions of each liver tumor, with adjacent normal tissue and blood. High reproducibility was observed for the technical replicate repertoires, with mean shared-clone rates about 0.89 and correlation coefficients above 0.95. Samples yielded roughly 3.5 to 7.13 million productive TCRbeta reads; read depth did not differ significantly between tissue types. A total of roughly 35 specimens from 5 patients went through TCRbeta repertoire sequencing, namely 25 tumor regions, 5 adjacent noncancerous liver tissues and 5 peripheral blood samples. Findings and caveats that apply to the study as a whole: Consistent with antigen-driven expansion, pairs of tumor regions showed higher repertoire overlap (mean about 35%) than either tumor-adjacent pairs (about 17%) or tumor-blood pairs (roughly 15%). Because sequencing covered only the TCR beta chain and unpaired alpha chains were not captured, true repertoire diversity is likely underestimated. The study included only five patients, and the authors note findings should be validated in a larger study. The top 250 clones accounted for a significantly greater share of the repertoire in tumors than in blood (p = 0.039). Comparison of CD4+ and CD8+ T cell repertoires was precluded by the use of bulk unsorted samples.

The CDR3 goes from the cysteine to the phenylalanine over 12 residues. CDR3 DNA is the only sequence kept; it has 36 bases, read in frame from the first base. CDR1 and CDR2 are drawn from the germline V gene: MDHEN, SYDVKM. The junction carries 8 bases between V and J, which are trimmed by 6 bases and 4 bases respectively. In regard to this clonotype: The clone's antigen remains unknown. The input lacks base qualities; no much larger clone sits a single base away.

Using a constant-region primer and ProtoScript II reverse transcriptase, TCRbeta-specific cDNA was reverse-transcribed from 400 to 550 ng total RNA. Construction of the TCRbeta libraries relied on three nested rounds of multiplex PCR, following a slightly modified ARM-PCR procedure. Each of the first two PCR rounds ran for approximately 10 cycles using multiplex TRBV1-TRBV30 forward primers together with a Cbeta reverse primer. Sample barcodes and Illumina adapters were added in a final 25-cycle PCR with Deep VentR polymerase. Before sequencing, amplicons between 200 and 500 bp were purified from gel using a QIAquick gel extraction kit. An Illumina HiSeq 2500 was used to sequence the TCRbeta amplicons with 250-bp paired-end reads. Per the authors' processing: Reads were quality-trimmed with Trimmomatic v0.33, and paired reads were merged with FLASH v1.2.11 to recover full CDR3 sequences. MiGEC v1.2.1b assigned V, D and J germline segments to the rearranged TCRbeta sequences. Clonotype statistics, along with Shannon-Wiener diversity indices, were calculated using VDJtools v1.0.0. Except for diversity analysis, only the 250 most abundant clonotypes of each sample were used in subsequent analyses to reduce sampling bias. The public sequencing data were trimmed at Q25 with fastp and processed into clonotypes with MiXCR by TCRdb, which kept only in-frame beta chains. CDR3 protein sequences are deduplicated, and each keeps its most common genes and DNA. For this entry, the V and J calls and clone size follow TCRdb and not the study's own pipeline. The sample includes some 130,000 distinct CDR3 sequences, with nearly 70% observed a single time. The ten largest clonotypes hold 8.1% of the sample.

Total RNA and DNA were co-extracted without cell sorting from 20-30 mg of bulk tissue using the AllPrep DNA/RNA mini kit. Between late 2015 and 2016, 4 to 6 patients in China with histopathologically diagnosed primary liver carcinoma had surgical resection. Chronic HBV infection was present in the patients, and the patients were treatment-naive at sampling. Each fresh piece of tumor and adjacent tissue was cut in two, with one half stored in RNAlater at -80 degrees C and the other half sent for histology. The origin of this receptor is a woman aged 55-70 years with primary liver carcinoma and hepatitis B virus infection. Sequencing input: tumor-adjacent normal liver tissue. Rearrangement joined TRBV28 to TRBJ2-3, and possibly TRBD1, on 6 matching bases. The DNA sequence reads TGTGCCAGCAGCCAGGGGCCAGATACGCAGTATTTT. This sequence encodes CASSQGPDTQYF.